Below, one TCR beta chain is given with its context. The antigen remains undetermined. The junction shows a germline mismatch at one end, possibly a read error. This sample's RNA came from whole unsorted tissue. The normal lung tissue was taken more than 3 cm from the tumor edge. Donors were chemotherapy-naive, newly diagnosed lung cancer surgical patients in China, August–late 2014. The data were taken from a study of tumor and adjacent non-tumor tissue in lung cancer. Overall study context: Patients comprised about a dozen adenocarcinoma, a couple of squamous cell carcinoma and 1 small cell lung cancer. The patients, 10 men and about 5 women, were about 31 to 76 with stage I to III disease.

Germline V lookup: CDR1 SGHVS, CDR2 FQNEAQ. This CDR3 contains 15 residues. A modified ARM-PCR protocol with three rounds of nested PCR amplified TCRbeta. TCRdb reanalysed the multiplex PCR reads using MiXCR and keeps one entry per CDR3 protein. The sample gives fewer than 100,000 distinct CDR3 sequences, roughly 80% of which show up once; approximately 55% is in the top ten. General study findings and limits: Significantly higher TCR diversity was found in tumor than normal lung.

This chain uses TRBV7-8 with TRBJ1-5; possibly TRBD1 for D (6 bases). The receptor comes from a man in his sixties with non-small cell lung cancer. The sample consisted of distant non-tumor lung tissue. The CDR3 sequence is CASSIEDSSNQSQHF. The CDR3 DNA reads as TGTGCCAGCAGCATAGAGGACAGCAGCAATCAGTCCCAGCATTTT.